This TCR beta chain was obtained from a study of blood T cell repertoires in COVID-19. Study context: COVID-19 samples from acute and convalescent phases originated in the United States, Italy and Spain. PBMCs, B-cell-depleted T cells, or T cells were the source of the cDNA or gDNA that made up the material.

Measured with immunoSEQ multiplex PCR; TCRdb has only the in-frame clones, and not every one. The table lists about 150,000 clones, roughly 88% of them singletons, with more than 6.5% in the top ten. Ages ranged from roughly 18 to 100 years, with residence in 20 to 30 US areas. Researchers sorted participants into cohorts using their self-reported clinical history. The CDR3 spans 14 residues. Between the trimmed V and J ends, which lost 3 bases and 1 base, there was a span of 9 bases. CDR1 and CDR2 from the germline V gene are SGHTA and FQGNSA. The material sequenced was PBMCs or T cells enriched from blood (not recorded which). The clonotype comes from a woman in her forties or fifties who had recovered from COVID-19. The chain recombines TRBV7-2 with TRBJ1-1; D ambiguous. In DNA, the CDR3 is TGTGCCAGCAGCTTGGGGAGTCGGAACACTGAAGCTTTCTTT. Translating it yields CASSLGSRNTEAFF.